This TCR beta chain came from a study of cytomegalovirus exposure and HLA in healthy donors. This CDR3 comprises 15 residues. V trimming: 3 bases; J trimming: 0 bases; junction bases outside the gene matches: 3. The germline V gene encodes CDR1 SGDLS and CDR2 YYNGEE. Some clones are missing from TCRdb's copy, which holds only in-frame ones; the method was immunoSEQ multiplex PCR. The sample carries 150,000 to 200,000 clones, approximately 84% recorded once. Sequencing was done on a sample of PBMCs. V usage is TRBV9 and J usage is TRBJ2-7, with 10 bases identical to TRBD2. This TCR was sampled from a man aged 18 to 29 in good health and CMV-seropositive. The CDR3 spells CASSASSGSSYEQYF. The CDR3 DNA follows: TGTGCCAGCAGCGCCTCTAGCGGGAGCTCCTACGAGCAGTACTTC.